The clone carrying this TCR beta chain was counted ten times or more. Antigen specificity is unknown. This sample was included in a study of T cells after yellow fever vaccination. V lost 6 bases and J lost 4; bases outside the gene matches: 9. From germline, CDR1 is DFQATT and CDR2 SNEGSKA (reference sequence). The CDR3 extends over 14 amino acids. Study results and limitations: Some clonotypes, a small share, were shared between CD4 and CD8 compartments.

By 5'RACE template switching, TCR cDNA was produced, with a universal primer site and UMIs added in the process. Via MiXCR, TCRdb re-called the 5' RACE reads, giving one row per CDR3 protein. The repertoire holds roughly 150,000 distinct CDR3 sequences, around 6.3% seen once, with under 0.7% in the top ten. This chain uses TRBV20-1 with TRBJ2-7, with 10 positions matching TRBD2. The TCR was taken from a young man who received the YFV17D yellow fever vaccine. The material was CD4+ T cells sorted from PBMCs, obtained 10 days after the yellow fever booster vaccination. CDR3 sequence: CSAIASGRDYEQYF. CDR3 in DNA: TGCAGTGCAATCGCTAGCGGGAGAGATTACGAGCAGTACTTC.